This is a list of T cell receptor beta chains from one sample in a study of blood T cell repertoires in COVID-19. TCRdb's table, derived via immunoSEQ multiplex PCR, lists solely in-frame clones and lacks some. The sample has about 140,000 clones, 84% seen once. Source material: PBMCs or T cells enriched from blood (not recorded which). The receptors originated from a man aged 50 or older in a cohort exposed to, infected with or recovered from COVID-19 (not recorded which). The CDR3 runs from the conserved cysteine through the conserved F or W. A D gene is named only where the DNA matches it firmly. For some rows the clone size is stated as once, few or many, or as a class when expanded; others skip it.

>TRBV9|TRBD2|15|once|TRBJ2-1
CASSALAGTYNEQFF
TGTGCCAGCAGCGCTTTAGCGGGAACCTACAATGAGCAGTTCTTC
>TRBV6-5|.|10|.|TRBJ2-7
CASSPDEQYF
TGTGCCAGCTCCCCCGACGAGCAGTACTTC
>TRBV19|.|13|few|TRBJ1-5
CASSHRVWQPQHF
TGTGCCAGTAGCCACAGGGTTTGGCAGCCCCAGCATTTT
>TRBV27|.|13|.|TRBJ2-1
CASSLDRYNEQFF
TGTGCCAGCAGTTTGGACAGATACAATGAGCAGTTCTTC
>TRBV5-1|TRBD2|18|.|TRBJ2-1
CASSRDGRLAGGIGEQFF
TGCGCCAGCAGTCGGGACGGGAGACTAGCGGGAGGAATTGGTGAGCAGTTCTTC
>TRBV19|.|14|.|TRBJ1-1
CASSTLKEGTEAFF
TGTGCCAGTAGTACCCTAAAGGAGGGGACTGAAGCTTTCTTT
>TRBV19|TRBD1|15|.|TRBJ1-4
CASSADRWFNEKLFF
TGTGCCAGTAGTGCGGACAGGTGGTTTAATGAAAAACTGTTTTTT
>TRBV6-5|.|13|.|TRBJ1-1
CASSYGGGTEAFF
TGTGCCAGCAGTTACGGGGGCGGCACTGAAGCTTTCTTT
>TRBV5-1|TRBD1|15|.|TRBJ2-1
CASSGDRGGYNEQFF
TGCGCCAGCAGCGGGGACAGGGGCGGGTACAATGAGCAGTTCTTC
>TRBV5-4|.|15|.|TRBJ1-4
CASSRSQGSNEKLFF
TGTGCCAGCAGCAGATCTCAGGGGTCTAATGAAAAACTGTTTTTT
>TRBV9|TRBD2|16|.|TRBJ2-2
CASSAGGLAAAGELFF
TGTGCCAGCAGCGCCGGGGGACTAGCGGCGGCCGGGGAGCTGTTTTTT
>TRBV13|.|13|.|TRBJ2-2
CASSFVNTGELFF
TGTGCCAGCAGCTTCGTGAACACCGGGGAGCTGTTTTTT
>TRBV3-1/TRBV3-2|.|15|.|TRBJ1-1
CASSPAGTLNTEAFF
TGTGCCAGCAGCCCTGCCGGGACACTGAACACTGAAGCTTTCTTT
>TRBV6-1|TRBD1|14|.|TRBJ1-5
CASSETGKNQPQHF
TGTGCCAGCAGTGAGACAGGGAAAAATCAGCCCCAGCATTTT
>TRBV4-1|.|16|.|TRBJ2-2
CASSQDPDRWTGELFF
TGCGCCAGCAGCCAAGATCCTGACAGATGGACCGGGGAGCTGTTTTTT
>TRBV11-3|.|15|.|TRBJ2-2
CASSGGASNTGELFF
TGTGCCAGCAGCGGGGGGGCGTCGAACACCGGGGAGCTGTTTTTT
>TRBV19|.|15|.|TRBJ1-6
CASRTATGSNSPLHF
TGTGCCAGTAGAACCGCCACGGGGTCAAATTCACCCCTCCACTTT
>TRBV7-8|.|13|few|TRBJ2-7
CASSRDSTYEQYF
TGTGCCAGCAGCAGGGACTCGACCTACGAGCAGTACTTC
>TRBV29-1|TRBD1|14|.|TRBJ1-2
CSVGGQDLPYGYTF
TGCAGCGTTGGGGGACAGGATTTACCCTATGGCTACACCTTC
>TRBV19|.|13|.|TRBJ1-2
CASSIEGGYGYTF
TGTGCCAGTAGTATAGAAGGGGGCTATGGCTACACCTTC
>TRBV19|TRBD1|15|.|TRBJ2-7
CASIGETGGSYEQYF
TGTGCCAGTATTGGGGAGACAGGGGGCTCCTACGAGCAGTACTTC
>TRBV29-1|TRBD2|12|.|TRBJ2-7
CSVESSGYEQYF
TGCAGCGTTGAATCTAGCGGCTACGAGCAGTACTTC
>TRBV9|.|14|.|TRBJ2-7
CASSVAEGSYEQYF
TGTGCCAGCAGCGTAGCTGAGGGATCCTACGAGCAGTACTTC
>TRBV6-5|.|15|.|TRBJ2-7
CASSPGEGLTYEQYF
TGTGCCAGCTCTCCGGGCGAAGGACTGACCTACGAGCAGTACTTC
>TRBV27|TRBD1|13|.|TRBJ1-2
CASSPTGGYGYTF
TGTGCCAGCAGTCCTACAGGGGGCTATGGCTACACCTTC
>TRBV4-3|.|15|.|TRBJ1-2
CASSQEPTGSYGYTF
TGCGCCAGCAGCCAAGAGCCTACAGGTAGCTATGGCTACACCTTC
>TRBV28|TRBD1|15|once|TRBJ1-6
CASTYLDRGNSPLHF
TGTGCCAGCACCTACTTGGACAGGGGAAATTCACCCCTCCACTTT
>TRBV5-1|.|14|.|TRBJ2-1
CASSTVAEKHEQFF
TGCGCCAGCAGCACGGTAGCGGAGAAGCATGAGCAGTTCTTC
>TRBV28|TRBD1|18|.|TRBJ1-4
CASSFPGQVGGDSEKLFF
TGTGCCAGCAGTTTCCCTGGACAGGTCGGGGGGGATAGTGAAAAACTGTTTTTT
>TRBV7-3|TRBD2|15|few|TRBJ2-7
CASSFGPSGIYEQYF
TGTGCCAGCAGCTTCGGTCCTAGCGGAATATACGAGCAGTACTTC
>TRBV5-4|TRBD1|15|.|TRBJ1-1
CASSLNQGAGTEAFF
TGTGCCAGCAGCTTAAATCAGGGGGCAGGGACTGAAGCTTTCTTT
>TRBV28|TRBD2|14|.|TRBJ2-1
CASSWTRMGGEQFF
TGTGCCAGCAGTTGGACTAGAATGGGGGGTGAGCAGTTCTTC
>TRBV5-1|.|15|.|TRBJ2-7
CASSLASGSSYEQYF
TGCGCCAGCAGCTTGGCCTCAGGATCTTCCTACGAGCAGTACTTC
>TRBV3-1/TRBV3-2|TRBD1|17|once|TRBJ2-5
CASSQETDRFVGETQYF
TGTGCCAGCAGCCAAGAAACGGACAGGTTCGTCGGAGAGACCCAGTACTTC
>TRBV5-6|.|15|once|TRBJ1-5
CASSLNQQGNQPQHF
TGTGCCAGCAGCTTAAACCAACAGGGTAATCAGCCCCAGCATTTT
>TRBV4-3|.|16|.|TRBJ2-7
CASSQERGGGSYEQYF
TGCGCCAGCAGCCAAGAGCGAGGGGGGGGCTCCTACGAGCAGTACTTC
>TRBV10-3|TRBD1|16|few|TRBJ1-1
CAIKTGSGQGTSEAFF
TGTGCCATCAAAACCGGGTCGGGACAGGGGACAAGTGAAGCTTTCTTT
>TRBV4-1|.|15|.|TRBJ2-5
CASSPRDNRGETQYF
TGCGCCAGCAGCCCCAGGGACAATCGGGGAGAGACCCAGTACTTC
>TRBV6-5|.|15|once|TRBJ1-6
CASHLGGRRDSPLHF
TGTGCCAGCCACTTGGGGGGGCGAAGGGATTCACCCCTCCACTTT
>TRBV12-1|.|15|few|TRBJ2-7
CASSTREGATHEQYF
TGTGCCAGCAGCACGCGAGAGGGAGCCACCCACGAGCAGTACTTC
>TRBV28|.|15|.|TRBJ2-1
CASSLGGLRSYEQFF
TGTGCCAGCAGTTTGGGGGGGCTGAGGAGTTATGAGCAGTTCTTC
>TRBV3-1/TRBV3-2|TRBD2|17|.|TRBJ2-3
CASSQVLAGGPADTQYF
TGTGCCAGCAGCCAAGTACTAGCGGGAGGGCCCGCAGATACGCAGTATTTT
>TRBV5-1|.|14|.|TRBJ1-2
CASKEAGSLYGYTF
TGCGCCAGTAAGGAAGCAGGGTCTCTCTATGGCTACACCTTC
>TRBV6-5|TRBD2|14|once|TRBJ2-7
CASSWTSGNYEQYF
TGTGCCAGCAGTTGGACTAGCGGAAACTACGAGCAGTACTTC
>TRBV28|.|14|once|TRBJ2-7
CASSLDKIVYEQYF
TGTGCCAGCAGTTTAGACAAGATAGTTTACGAGCAGTACTTC
>TRBV19|.|15|.|TRBJ1-5
CASSGSEVPTRPQHF
TGTGCCAGTAGTGGAAGTGAGGTCCCTACAAGGCCCCAGCATTTT
>TRBV11-2|.|15|.|TRBJ1-1
CASSLLDTSAVEAFF
TGTGCCAGCAGCTTACTGGACACCTCAGCCGTTGAAGCTTTCTTT
>TRBV19|.|13|few|TRBJ1-2
CASMSRVLDGYTF
TGTGCCAGTATGTCCAGGGTTTTAGATGGCTACACCTTC
>TRBV28|.|14|.|TRBJ1-5
CASSFVQGLGPQHF
TGTGCCAGCAGTTTTGTCCAGGGGCTGGGGCCCCAGCATTTT
>TRBV29-1|TRBD1|12|.|TRBJ2-5
CSVDREQETQYF
TGCAGCGTAGACAGGGAACAAGAGACCCAGTACTTC
>TRBV4-3|.|14|.|TRBJ2-7
CASSQEYRYYEQYF
TGCGCCAGCAGCCAAGAATACAGGTACTACGAGCAGTACTTC